The source of this T cell receptor beta chain is a study of pediatric ulcerative colitis. For this clone: Its antigen is undetermined.

Up to 500,000 reads were sequenced per sample. The repertoire was sequenced with immunoSEQ multiplex PCR; TCRdb's copy has only in-frame clones and lacks some. The sample consists of over 10,000 clones, over 60% of them appearing once. Rectal tissue came from one to two pinch biopsies taken at colonoscopy. Study-level results: Some T cells in rectal biopsies may come from blood, especially with overt colitis. Two patients had blood samples with substantially reduced template counts.

The CDR3 sequence is 14 residues long. The V gene's germline CDR1 is SGHRS and CDR2 YFSETQ. Trimming pared 0 bases from V and 7 bases from J, leaving 13 bases between. The sequenced sample consisted of gut tissue. This clonotype originated in a boy aged 5 to 17 who was a control in a study of pediatric ulcerative colitis. This chain links TRBV5-1 with TRBJ2-5, with D tentatively TRBD1 or TRBD2 (5 bases each). CDR3 sequence: CASSLASGAGTQYF. The CDR3 coding sequence is TGCGCCAGCAGCTTGGCCTCCGGGGCCGGGACCCAGTACTTC.